Below are 27 T cell receptor beta chains sequenced from a single sample in a study of OX40 agonist ivuxolimab in advanced cancers. TCRdb's table, derived via immunoSEQ multiplex PCR, lists solely in-frame clones and lacks some. The table records 77,000 or so clones, about 88% of them present only once. The source material was CD4+ or CD8+ T cells sorted from blood, sampled in a trial of the OX40 agonist ivuxolimab. Receptor source: an adult with an advanced solid tumor such as melanoma, head and neck, liver or kidney cancer.

This chain joins TRBV19 and TRBJ1-1; 7 bases are a match to TRBD1. Germline trimming cut 9 bases from V and 1 base from J; bases unmatched to any gene: 11. This CDR3 is 15 amino acids long. Per the germline V gene, CDR1 is LNHDA and CDR2 is SQIVND (reference sequence). The CDR3 spells CASRDVGQSNTEAFF. The DNA for the CDR3 is TGTGCCAGCCGAGACGTGGGACAGTCGAACACTGAAGCTTTCTTT.

The chain joins TRBV2 to TRBJ2-2, with 8 positions matching TRBD1. Germline V gene data show CDR1 as SNHLY and CDR2 as FYNNEI. The CDR3 has 14 amino acids. Germline trimming cut 6 bases from V and 1 base from J; bases unmatched to any gene: 1. CDR3 in amino acids: CASRDRVNTGELFF. The CDR3, as DNA: TGTGCCAGCAGGGACAGGGTGAACACCGGGGAGCTGTTTTTT.

V and J are TRBV2 and TRBJ1-4, with D uncertain. Germline V gene sequence: CDR1 SNHLY, CDR2 FYNNEI. The CDR3 loop spans 13 amino acids. Trimming pared 9 bases from V and 4 bases from J, leaving 12 bases between. CDR3 region: CASLSGVNEKLFF. CDR3 bases: TGTGCCAGTCTTTCTGGCGTTAATGAAAAACTGTTTTTT.

The chain links TRBV5-1 to TRBJ2-1; TRBD2 is a possible D gene (5 bases). The CDR3 loop spans 14 amino acids. Trimming took off 4 bases at V and 5 bases at J, with 13 bases between the two ends. Per the germline V gene, CDR1 is SGHRS and CDR2 is YFSETQ. In nucleotides, the CDR3 is TGCGCCAGCAGCCTCGTTTCGGGGAACAATGAGCAGTTCTTC. Protein sequence: CASSLVSGNNEQFF.

J is TRBJ2-6 and V is TRBV7-3; perhaps TRBD1 as D (5 bases). The V end lost 2 bases, the J end lost 0 bases, and 8 bases lay between the germline ends. CDR3 length: 16 residues. The V gene's germline CDR1 is SGHTA and CDR2 FQGTGA. The CDR3 region is CASSLGHNSGANVLTF. CDR3 DNA sequence: TGTGCCAGCAGCTTAGGACACAACTCTGGGGCCAACGTCCTGACTTTC.

V is TRBV5-1 and J is TRBJ2-5; 9 positions agree with TRBD1. The CDR3 contains 16 residues. J was trimmed by 1 base and V by 0 bases; bases with no gene match: 4. CDR1 is SGHRS and CDR2 is YFSETQ in the germline V gene. CDR3 bases: TGCGCCAGCAGCTTGGCCGGGACAGGGACCCAAGAGACCCAGTACTTC. Its protein product is CASSLAGTGTQETQYF.

J is TRBJ2-2 and V is TRBV7-2; TRBD2 aligns across 7 bases. Looked up from germline, CDR1 is SGHTA and CDR2 is FQGNSA. The CDR3 totals 16 residues. The V gene end was trimmed by 1 base and the J gene end by 3 bases; junction bases not matched to a gene: 5. The chain's CDR3 is CASSLVYRGDTGELFF. The DNA of the CDR3 is TGTGCCAGCAGCTTAGTTTACCGGGGGGACACCGGGGAGCTGTTTTTT.

The genes are TRBV30 and TRBJ1-1, with TRBD1 as a possible D gene (5 bases). The V end was cut by 3 bases, the J end by 1 base, with 9 bases between. Germline-derived CDR1 and CDR2 are GTSNPN and SVGIG (reference sequence). The CDR3 is 13 residues long. In nucleotides, the CDR3 is TGTGCCTGGAGCCGACAGTCGAACACTGAAGCTTTCTTT. It yields the protein CAWSRQSNTEAFF. Drawing the rest from reference TRBV30 and TRBJ1-1, the complete variable domain is SQTIHQWPATLVQPVGSPLSLECTVEGTSNPNLYWYRQAAGRGLQLLFYSVGIGQISSEVPQNLSASRPQDRQFILSSKKLLLSDSGFYLCAWSRQSNTEAFFGQGTRLTVV.

The chain is built from TRBV28 and TRBJ1-1; D is undetermined. V lost 6 bases and J 5 bases, leaving 13 bases between the germline ends. The CDR3 totals 13 residues. Germline-derived CDR1 and CDR2 are MDHEN and SYDVKM. The CDR3 reads CASRLGLGTEAFF. In nucleotides, the CDR3 is TGTGCCAGCAGACTCGGTTTGGGGACTGAAGCTTTCTTT.

The rearrangement joins TRBV4-1 to TRBJ2-7; D is ambiguous. CDR3 size: 13 residues. Germline loops: CDR1 MGHRA, CDR2 YSYEKL. Trimming took 0 bases from V and 8 from J, leaving 11 bases between them. DNA of the CDR3: TGCGCCAGCAGCCAAGATCGGCAGCTCCAGCAGTACTTC. Translation: CASSQDRQLQQYF.

J is TRBJ1-2 and V is TRBV7-9; D is unresolved. Germline V CDR1 and CDR2: SEHNR, FQNEAQ (reference sequence). V was trimmed by 2 bases and J by 7 bases, leaving 11 bases between them. The CDR3 has 13 amino acids. The DNA for the CDR3 is TGTGCCAGCAGCTTATCTCACCCTGCTGGCTACACCTTC. The encoded protein is CASSLSHPAGYTF.

V is TRBV9 and J is TRBJ2-5; D unresolved. CDR1 SGDLS and CDR2 YYNGEE come from the germline V gene. The CDR3 extends over 15 amino acids. The V and J ends lost 0 bases and 3 bases respectively, with 12 bases between them. The CDR3 spells CASSVAGTYEETQYF. Here the CDR3 DNA reads TGTGCCAGCAGCGTAGCTGGTACTTACGAAGAGACCCAGTACTTC.

The chain carries TRBV9 and TRBJ2-7, with D possibly being TRBD1 or TRBD2 (5 bases each). The CDR3 runs to 13 residues. Trimming cost V 4 bases and J 6 bases, with 14 bases left between them. The germline V gene encodes CDR1 SGDLS and CDR2 YYNGEE. CDR3 in amino acids: CASSTGPTSEQYF. The CDR3 coding sequence is TGTGCCAGCAGCACGGGACCCACAAGCGAGCAGTACTTC.

V usage is TRBV2 and J usage is TRBJ2-3, with TRBD2 as a possible D gene (6 bases). The CDR3 loop spans 16 amino acids. From germline, CDR1 is SNHLY and CDR2 FYNNEI. The V and J ends lost 2 bases and 0 bases respectively, with 12 bases between them. The CDR3 DNA reads as TGTGCCAGCAGTGAAACTCTAGCGTTGAGCACAGATACGCAGTATTTT. Translating gives CASSETLALSTDTQYF. The full variable domain, its missing parts supplied by reference TRBV2 and TRBJ2-3, is EPEVTQTPSHQVTQMGQEVILRCVPISNHLYFYWYRQILGQKVEFLVSFYNNEISEKSEIFDDQFSVERPDGSNFTLKIRSTKLEDSAMYFCASSETLALSTDTQYFGPGTRLTVL.

This rearrangement joins TRBV11-2 to TRBJ2-1; D possibly corresponds to TRBD2 (5 bases). Germline V gives CDR1 SGHAT, CDR2 FQNNGV. Trimming removed 6 bases at V and 14 bases at J, with 17 bases between. The CDR3 spans 12 residues. In DNA form, the CDR3 reads TGTGCCAGCAGTTTTTATGGGGAGACCGAGTTCTTC. Protein: CASSFYGETEFF.

The V gene is TRBV4-3, the J gene TRBJ1-1; 8 nucleotides agree with TRBD1. V dropped 0 bases and J dropped 5; count of bases not matched to a gene: 8. CDR1 and CDR2 (germline): LGHNA, YSLEER. This CDR3 contains 16 residues. The DNA of the CDR3 is TGCGCCAGCAGCCAAGATCATAGACAGGGGTATACTGAAGCTTTCTTT. Translation: CASSQDHRQGYTEAFF.

V and J are TRBV28 and TRBJ1-4; no clear D gene. This CDR3 contains 15 residues. Trimming cost V 7 bases and J 5 bases, with 17 bases left between them. Germline CDR1 is MDHEN and CDR2 is SYDVKM. CDR3 sequence (DNA): TGTGCCAGCAACACGGCGGGGATTGGGAATGAAAAACTGTTTTTT. Translation gives CASNTAGIGNEKLFF.

The gene calls are TRBV7-9 and TRBJ2-4, with D possibly called TRBD1 or TRBD2 (5 bases each). The CDR3 sequence is 13 residues long. Looked up from germline, CDR1 is SEHNR and CDR2 is FQNEAQ (reference sequence). V was shortened by 5 bases and J by 6 bases, with 11 bases between the two germline ends. CDR3 nucleotides: TGTGCCAGCAGCACTGGGGACGCAAACATTCAGTACTTC. The encoded protein is CASSTGDANIQYF.

V usage is TRBV5-6 and J usage is TRBJ1-1; no reliable D call. CDR3 length: 11 residues. The V end lost 4 bases, the J end lost 1 base, and 2 bases lay between the germline ends. CDR1 is SGHDT and CDR2 is YYEEEE in the germline V gene. The CDR3, as DNA: TGTGCCAGCAGCGGGAACACTGAAGCTTTCTTT. Residues: CASSGNTEAFF.

The V and J genes are TRBV18 and TRBJ2-1; 8 bases match TRBD2. The CDR3 is made up of 15 amino acids. Germline V gives CDR1 KGHSH, CDR2 LQKENI. Losses at the gene ends were 9 bases for V and 4 bases for J; bases not matched to a gene: 11. The CDR3 DNA reads as TGTGCCAGTTTACAGAGCGGGAGTACTTACAATGAGCAGTTCTTC. This encodes CASLQSGSTYNEQFF.

The V call is TRBV9, the J call TRBJ2-7; D perhaps matches TRBD2 (5 bases). Between the trimmed V and J ends, which lost 0 bases and 0 bases, there was a span of 7 bases. Germline loops: CDR1 SGDLS, CDR2 YYNGEE. The CDR3 is 14 residues long. The CDR3 sequence is CASSVVGSSYEQYF. The CDR3 DNA is TGTGCCAGCAGCGTAGTAGGGAGCTCCTACGAGCAGTACTTC.

The genes are TRBV30 and TRBJ1-6; D is ambiguous. V lost 0 bases, J lost 3 bases, and 15 bases lay in between. This CDR3 is built from 17 residues. Germline CDR1 and CDR2: GTSNPN and SVGIG (reference sequence). The CDR3 region is CAWSVLVFGDYNSPLHF. The DNA of the CDR3 is TGTGCCTGGAGTGTACTGGTCTTCGGGGACTATAATTCACCCCTCCACTTT.

V and J are TRBV28 and TRBJ1-1; TRBD1 aligns across 7 bases. This CDR3 is 15 amino acids long. CDR1 and CDR2 (germline): MDHEN, SYDVKM. V was pared by 10 bases and J by 3 bases, with 14 bases of the junction left unmatched. This CDR3 is CATRQGAGFYTEAFF. For the CDR3, the DNA is TGTGCCACCAGACAGGGAGCGGGGTTCTACACTGAAGCTTTCTTT.

This chain connects TRBV6-6 to TRBJ2-5, with TRBD1 matching over 9 bases. Germline CDR1 reads MNHNY; CDR2 reads SVGAGI (reference sequence). Trimming removed 6 bases from V and 2 bases from J; junction bases left unmatched: 4. CDR3 length equals 14 residues. This chain's CDR3 is CASRVGQGQETQYF. The CDR3 DNA follows: TGTGCCAGCAGGGTGGGACAGGGACAAGAGACCCAGTACTTC.

This clone has a single count. The J gene is TRBJ1-1, the V gene TRBV7-8; D possibly corresponds to TRBD1 (5 bases). CDR3 size: 17 residues. Germline assignment: CDR1 SGHVS and CDR2 FQNEAQ. V lost 2 bases to trimming and J lost 0 bases, with 16 bases between them. This chain's CDR3 is CASSLIGAVVMNTEAFF. The CDR3 region has the DNA TGTGCCAGCAGCTTAATTGGGGCAGTAGTTATGAACACTGAAGCTTTCTTT.

The genes are TRBV19 and TRBJ2-2, with TRBD2 as a possible D gene (5 bases). This CDR3 has 13 residues. Germline lookup yields CDR1 LNHDA and CDR2 SQIVND (reference sequence). Trimming removed 0 bases at V and 9 bases at J, with 8 bases between. Here the CDR3 reads CASSIDRGRELFF. The CDR3 region has the DNA TGTGCCAGTAGTATAGACAGAGGGAGGGAGCTGTTTTTT.

The CDR3 reads CASSPEQQPYTGELFF. The CDR3, as DNA: TGTGCCAGCAGCCCTGAGCAACAACCCTACACCGGGGAGCTGTTTTTT. The chain joins TRBV6-6 to TRBJ2-2; D unresolved. Germline V gene sequence: CDR1 MNHNY, CDR2 SVGAGI (reference sequence). The CDR3 totals 16 residues. Trimming cost V 6 bases and J 3 bases, with 17 bases left between them.